These 3 T cell receptor beta chains originate from one sample sequenced in a study of beta chain features in type 1 diabetes. The study reverse transcribed the entire isolated RNA, so it sequenced expressed TCRB transcripts. Method: immunoSEQ multiplex PCR; TCRdb's copy keeps in-frame clones and lacks some. Found here are around 600,000 clones, over 10% of them singletons; the top ten hold 0.095% to 0.15%. Regarding the study as a whole: Shortening that was moderate but significant affected the TCRB CDR3s of Type 1 diabetes patients in all four CD4+ subsets.

Their antigens remain unidentified. Material for sequencing was naive CD4+ T cells from blood. The receptors here all came from a man aged 30 to 39 with type 1 diabetes.

This clone has only a few counts. This chain uses TRBV6-1 with TRBJ2-2; D unclear. With 8 bases removed from V and 4 bases from J, the gap between germline ends came to 8 bases. The CDR3 runs to 12 residues. Germline CDR1 reads MNHNS; CDR2 reads SASEGT. The CDR3 sequence: CASGLTTGELFF. In nucleotides, the CDR3 is TGTGCCAGCGGATTAACCACCGGGGAGCTGTTTTTT.

This clone appeared a few times. The chain joins TRBV28 to TRBJ2-3; D not certain. CDR3 length: 16 residues. The germline V gene has CDR1 MDHEN and CDR2 SYDVKM. V was shortened by 7 bases and J by 4 bases, with 21 bases between the two germline ends. CDR3 protein: CASIPSDGREPDTQYF. The CDR3 bases are TGTGCCAGCATCCCTTCGGACGGCCGAGAACCAGATACGCAGTATTTT.

DNA of the CDR3: TGTGCCAGCAGCTCAATGCGGGGCCTCTCCTACGAGCAGTACTTC. As protein: CASSSMRGLSYEQYF. The chain couples TRBV5-8 to TRBJ2-7; tentative D call: TRBD2 (6 bases). Germline CDR1 and CDR2: SGHTS and YDEGEE. CDR3 length: 15 amino acids. V was trimmed by 3 bases and J by 0 bases, leaving 13 bases between them.